The source of this T cell receptor (beta chain) is a study of regulatory T cells in long-lasting Graves disease. Time point in this sample: persistent/refractory GD, antithyroid drugs over 5 years with positive TRAb. Researchers made the TCR library from RNA that was extracted from PBMCs. The V gene's germline CDR1 is MDHEN and CDR2 SYDVKM. The CDR3 loop spans 20 amino acids. V lost 1 base to trimming and J lost 2 bases; unmatched junction nucleotides: 17. Assembly of TCR beta libraries relied on iRepertoire HTBI primers together with Arm-PCR of CDR3 regions. MiXCR, run by TCRdb on the multiplex PCR reads, gives a single entry per CDR3 protein. The table lists hundreds of thousands of distinct CDR3 sequences, around 20% of them singletons. In this sample, this clonotype turned up many times.

The chain combines TRBV28 with TRBJ2-5; 9 nucleotides agree with TRBD2. The sample was peripheral blood mononuclear cells (PBMCs), taken when the disease was refractory, from a patient treated with antithyroid drugs. The clonotype originates from a female donor with Graves disease. The CDR3 sequence: CASSLSLEMVSGSFQETQYF. The CDR3, as DNA: TGTGCCAGCAGTTTATCCCTAGAGATGGTTAGCGGGAGTTTTCAAGAGACCCAGTACTTC.